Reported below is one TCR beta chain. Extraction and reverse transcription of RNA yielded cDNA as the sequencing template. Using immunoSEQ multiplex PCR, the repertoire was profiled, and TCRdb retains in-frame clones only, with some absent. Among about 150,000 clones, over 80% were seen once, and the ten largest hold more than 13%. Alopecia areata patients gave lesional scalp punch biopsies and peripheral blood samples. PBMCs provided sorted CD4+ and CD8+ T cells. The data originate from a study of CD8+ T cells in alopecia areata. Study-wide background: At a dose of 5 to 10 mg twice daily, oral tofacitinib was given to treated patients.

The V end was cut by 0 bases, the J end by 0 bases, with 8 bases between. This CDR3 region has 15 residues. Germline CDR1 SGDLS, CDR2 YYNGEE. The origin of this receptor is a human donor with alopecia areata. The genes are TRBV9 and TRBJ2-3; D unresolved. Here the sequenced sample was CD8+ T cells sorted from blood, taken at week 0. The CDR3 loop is CASSVEGSSTDTQYF. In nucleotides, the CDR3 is TGTGCCAGCAGCGTAGAAGGTTCTAGCACAGATACGCAGTATTTT. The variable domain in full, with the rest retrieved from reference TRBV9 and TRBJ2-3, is DSGVTQTPKHLITATGQRVTLRCSPRSGDLSVYWYQQSLDQGLQFLIQYYNGEERAKGNILERFSAQQFPDLHSELNLSSLELGDSALYFCASSVEGSSTDTQYFGPGTRLTVL.